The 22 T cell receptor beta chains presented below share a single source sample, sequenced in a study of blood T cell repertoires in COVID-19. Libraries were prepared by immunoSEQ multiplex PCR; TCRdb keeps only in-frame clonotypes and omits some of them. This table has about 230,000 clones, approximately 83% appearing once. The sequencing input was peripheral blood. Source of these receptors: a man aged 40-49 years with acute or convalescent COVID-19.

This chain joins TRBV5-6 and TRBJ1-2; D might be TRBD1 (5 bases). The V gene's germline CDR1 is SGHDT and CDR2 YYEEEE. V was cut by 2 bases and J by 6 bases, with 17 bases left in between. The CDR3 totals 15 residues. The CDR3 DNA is TGTGCCAGCAGCTTCGTGGGGCAGGGAATTCATGGCTACACCTTC. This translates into CASSFVGQGIHGYTF.

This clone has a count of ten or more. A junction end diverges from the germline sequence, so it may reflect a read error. The CDR3 DNA sequence: TGTGCCAGCAATGAAGTTGTGACAAGCGGTATGGCTGAAGCTTTCTTT. Amino acid sequence: CASNEVVTSGMAEAFF. This sequence joins TRBV6-1 and TRBJ1-1; D unresolved. CDR3 length equals 16 residues. Germline V gene sequence: CDR1 MNHNS, CDR2 SASEGT.

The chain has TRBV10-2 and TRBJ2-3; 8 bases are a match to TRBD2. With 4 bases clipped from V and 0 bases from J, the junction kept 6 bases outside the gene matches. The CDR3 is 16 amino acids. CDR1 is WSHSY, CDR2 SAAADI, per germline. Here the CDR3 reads CASSGPSGFSTDTQYF. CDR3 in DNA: TGCGCCAGCAGTGGGCCTAGCGGGTTTAGCACAGATACGCAGTATTTT.

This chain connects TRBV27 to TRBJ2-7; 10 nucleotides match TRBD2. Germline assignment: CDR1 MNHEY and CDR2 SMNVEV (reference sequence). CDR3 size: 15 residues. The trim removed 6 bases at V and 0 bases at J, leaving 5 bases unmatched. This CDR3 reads CASSLAGASSYEQYF. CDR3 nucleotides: TGTGCCAGCAGCCTAGCGGGAGCCTCCTCCTACGAGCAGTACTTC.

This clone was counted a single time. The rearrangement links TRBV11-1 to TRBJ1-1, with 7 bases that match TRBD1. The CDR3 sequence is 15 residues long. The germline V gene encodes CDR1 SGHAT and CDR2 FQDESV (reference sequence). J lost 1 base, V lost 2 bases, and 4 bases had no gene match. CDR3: CASSLLQGGNTEAFF. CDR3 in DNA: TGTGCCAGCAGCTTATTGCAGGGGGGGAACACTGAAGCTTTCTTT.

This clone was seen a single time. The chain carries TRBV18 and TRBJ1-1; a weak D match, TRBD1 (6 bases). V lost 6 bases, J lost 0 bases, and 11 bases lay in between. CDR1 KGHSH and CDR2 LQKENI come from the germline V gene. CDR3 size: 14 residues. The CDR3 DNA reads TGTGCCAGCTCCCCTGACAGGTTGAACACTGAAGCTTTCTTT. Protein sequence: CASSPDRLNTEAFF.

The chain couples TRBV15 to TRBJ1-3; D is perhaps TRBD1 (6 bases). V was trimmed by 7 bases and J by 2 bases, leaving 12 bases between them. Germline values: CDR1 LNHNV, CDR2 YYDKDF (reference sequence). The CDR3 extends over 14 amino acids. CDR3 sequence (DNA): TGTGCCACCACCGACAGGACCACTGGAAACACCATATATTTT. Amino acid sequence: CATTDRTTGNTIYF. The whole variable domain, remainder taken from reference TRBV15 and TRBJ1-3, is DAMVIQNPRYQVTQFGKPVTLSCSQTLNHNVMYWYQQKSSQAPKLLFHYYDKDFNNEADTPDNFQSRRPNTSFCFLDIRSPGLGDTAMYLCATTDRTTGNTIYFGEGSWLTVV.

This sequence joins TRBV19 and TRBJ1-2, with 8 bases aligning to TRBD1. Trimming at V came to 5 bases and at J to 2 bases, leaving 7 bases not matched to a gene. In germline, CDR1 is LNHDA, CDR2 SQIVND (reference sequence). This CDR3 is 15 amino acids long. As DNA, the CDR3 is TGTGCCAGTAGTTCGGGACAGGAACTAAACTATGGCTACACCTTC. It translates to CASSSGQELNYGYTF.

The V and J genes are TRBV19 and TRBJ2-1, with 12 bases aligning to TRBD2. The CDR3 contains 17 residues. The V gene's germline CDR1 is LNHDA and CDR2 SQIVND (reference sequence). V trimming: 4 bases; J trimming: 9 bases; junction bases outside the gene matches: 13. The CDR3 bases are TGTGCCAGTAGTACCATCCCTCGACTAGCGGGAGCTGGTGAGCAGTTCTTC. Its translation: CASSTIPRLAGAGEQFF.

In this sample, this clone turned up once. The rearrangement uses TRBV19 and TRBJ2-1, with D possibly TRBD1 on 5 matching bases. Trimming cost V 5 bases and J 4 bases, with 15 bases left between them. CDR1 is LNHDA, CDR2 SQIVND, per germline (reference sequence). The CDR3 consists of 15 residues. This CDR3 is CASSGPGQLYNEQFF. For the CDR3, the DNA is TGTGCCAGTAGTGGCCCAGGACAATTATACAATGAGCAGTTCTTC.

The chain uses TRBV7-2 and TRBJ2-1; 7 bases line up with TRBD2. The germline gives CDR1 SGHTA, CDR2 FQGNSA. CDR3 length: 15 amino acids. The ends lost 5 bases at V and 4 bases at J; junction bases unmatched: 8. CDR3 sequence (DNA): TGTGCCAGCAGCGTCCAAGCGGGATATTACAATGAGCAGTTCTTC. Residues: CASSVQAGYYNEQFF.

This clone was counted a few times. CDR3 protein: CASSFTGLNQPQHF. The CDR3, as DNA: TGTGCCAGCAGCTTTACAGGTCTCAATCAGCCCCAGCATTTT. The chain uses TRBV3-1 (or the pseudogene TRBV3-2) and TRBJ1-5; TRBD1 is a possible D gene (5 bases). CDR3 size: 14 residues. The germline CDR1 and CDR2 sequences are LGHDT and YNNKEL (reference sequence). Trimming left V 5 bases short and J 3 bases short, with 11 bases between.

The CDR3 nucleotides read TGTGCCAGCAGTCCCACGGGCACAGATACGCAGTATTTT. Translated: CASSPTGTDTQYF. This chain links TRBV6-5 with TRBJ2-3; D is undetermined. Looked up from germline, CDR1 is MNHEY and CDR2 is SVGAGI. V dropped 5 bases and J dropped 1 base, with 7 bases sitting between them. The CDR3 sequence is 13 residues long.

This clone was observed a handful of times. In DNA form, the CDR3 reads TGTGCTAGTGGTTTGGCCCTCGGGGGACAGTCGGGAGCCACCTTC. Its protein is CASGLALGGQSGATF. V usage is TRBV12-5 and J usage is TRBJ1-2, with 7 bases fitting TRBD1. The V segment lost 1 base and the J segment 13 bases; nucleotides outside the gene matches: 15. The V gene's germline CDR1 is LGHNT and CDR2 FRNRAP. The CDR3 covers 15 residues. Together with reference TRBV12-5 and TRBJ1-2, the CDR3 gives the full variable domain: DARVTQTPRHKVTEMGQEVTMRCQPILGHNTVFWYRQTMMQGLELLAYFRNRAPLDDSGMPKDRFSAEMPDATLATLKIQPSEPRDSAVYFCASGLALGGQSGATFGSGTRLTVV.

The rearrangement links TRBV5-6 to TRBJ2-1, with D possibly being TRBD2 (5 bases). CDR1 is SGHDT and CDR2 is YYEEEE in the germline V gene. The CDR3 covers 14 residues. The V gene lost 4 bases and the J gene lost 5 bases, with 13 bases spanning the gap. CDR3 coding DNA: TGTGCCAGCAGCCGTAGCGTGTGGGACAATGAGCAGTTCTTC. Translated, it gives CASSRSVWDNEQFF.

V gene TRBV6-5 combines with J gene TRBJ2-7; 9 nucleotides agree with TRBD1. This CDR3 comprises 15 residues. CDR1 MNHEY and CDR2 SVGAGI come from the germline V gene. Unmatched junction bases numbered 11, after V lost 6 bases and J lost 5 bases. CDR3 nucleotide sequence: TGTGCCAGCAGCGAGACGGGGACAGGGCTCCACGAGCAGTACTTC. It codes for CASSETGTGLHEQYF.

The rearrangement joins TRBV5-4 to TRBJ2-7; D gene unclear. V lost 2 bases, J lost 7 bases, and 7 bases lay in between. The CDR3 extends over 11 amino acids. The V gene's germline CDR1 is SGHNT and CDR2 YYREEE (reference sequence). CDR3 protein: CASSFQREQYF. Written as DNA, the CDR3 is TGTGCCAGCAGCTTTCAGAGGGAGCAGTACTTC.

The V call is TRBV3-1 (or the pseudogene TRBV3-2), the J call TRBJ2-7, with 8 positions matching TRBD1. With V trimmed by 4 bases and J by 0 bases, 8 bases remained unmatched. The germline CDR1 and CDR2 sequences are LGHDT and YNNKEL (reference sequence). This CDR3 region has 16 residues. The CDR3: CASSLYNTGGSYEQYF. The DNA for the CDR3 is TGTGCCAGCAGCCTATATAATACAGGGGGCTCCTACGAGCAGTACTTC.

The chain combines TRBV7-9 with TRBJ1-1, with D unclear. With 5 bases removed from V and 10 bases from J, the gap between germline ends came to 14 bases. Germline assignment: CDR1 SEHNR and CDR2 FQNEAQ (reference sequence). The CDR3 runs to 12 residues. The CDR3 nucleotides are TGTGCCAGCAGCACCCGACTCCCGAGAGCTTTCTTT. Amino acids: CASSTRLPRAFF. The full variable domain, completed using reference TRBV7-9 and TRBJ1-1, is DTGVSQNPRHKITKRGQNVTFRCDPISEHNRLYWYRQTLGQGPEFLTYFQNEAQLEKSRLLSDRFSAERPKGSFSTLEIQRTEQGDSAMYLCASSTRLPRAFFGQGTRLTVV.

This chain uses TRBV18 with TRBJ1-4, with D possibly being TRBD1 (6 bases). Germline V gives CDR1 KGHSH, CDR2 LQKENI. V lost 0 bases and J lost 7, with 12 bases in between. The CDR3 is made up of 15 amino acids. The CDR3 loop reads CASSPPGRGSEKLFF. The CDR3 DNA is TGTGCCAGCTCACCACCGGGGAGGGGGTCTGAAAAACTGTTTTTT.

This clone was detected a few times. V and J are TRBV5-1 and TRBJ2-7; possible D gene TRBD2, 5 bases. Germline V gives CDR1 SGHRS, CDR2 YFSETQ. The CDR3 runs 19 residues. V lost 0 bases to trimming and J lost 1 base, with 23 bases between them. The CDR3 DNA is TGCGCCAGCAGCTTGGCGACGGCCCGAAGTCAGCGGAGATCCTACGAGCAGTACTTC. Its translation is CASSLATARSQRRSYEQYF.

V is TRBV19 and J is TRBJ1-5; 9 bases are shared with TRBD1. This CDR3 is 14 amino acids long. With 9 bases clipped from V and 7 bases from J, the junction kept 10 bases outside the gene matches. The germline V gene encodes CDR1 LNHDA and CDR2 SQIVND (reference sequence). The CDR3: CASLDRGRRQPQHF. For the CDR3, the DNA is TGTGCCAGCCTGGACAGGGGTCGACGGCAGCCCCAGCATTTT.